This passage covers 5 T cell receptor beta chains from one sample sequenced in a study of shared clonotypes between healthy human individuals. Using immunoSEQ multiplex PCR, the repertoire was profiled, and TCRdb retains in-frame clones only, with some absent. The sample consists of about 340,000 clones, around 79% of them appearing once. Sequenced: memory CD4+ T cells sorted from blood. Subset defined: CD45RA-negative fraction. These receptors came from a young man in good health.

Written as DNA, the CDR3 is TGTGCCAGCACGTGGTCTCAGGGGGGTTCAGATACGCAGTATTTT. Its translation: CASTWSQGGSDTQYF. V usage is TRBV2 and J usage is TRBJ2-3, with D maybe TRBD1 (7 bases). The CDR3 extends over 15 amino acids. Germline lookup yields CDR1 SNHLY and CDR2 FYNNEI. V lost 7 bases to trimming and J lost 4 bases, with 18 bases between them.

The chain recombines TRBV6-1 with TRBJ2-1, with D possibly being TRBD1 or TRBD2 (5 bases each). V was clipped by 2 bases and J by 12 bases, with 20 bases between them. This CDR3 comprises 15 residues. In germline, CDR1 is MNHNS, CDR2 SASEGT. The CDR3 DNA follows: TGTGCCAGCAGTGAATTTGGGTATGGGGACCAGAGGCAGTTCTTC. Protein: CASSEFGYGDQRQFF.

The gene calls are TRBV27 and TRBJ2-5; 11 bases line up with TRBD2. The V gene end was trimmed by 4 bases and the J gene end by 4 bases; junction bases not matched to a gene: 5. This CDR3 region has 15 residues. Germline V lookup: CDR1 MNHEY, CDR2 SMNVEV (reference sequence). CDR3 sequence: CASSSIAGGLETQYF. The CDR3 nucleotides read TGTGCCAGCAGTTCCATAGCGGGAGGGCTAGAGACCCAGTACTTC.

This sequence joins TRBV5-1 and TRBJ2-5; unclear D gene. The ends were cut back, 2 bases at V and 0 bases at J, with 11 bases in the middle. The CDR3 is made up of 15 amino acids. Per the germline V gene, CDR1 is SGHRS and CDR2 is YFSETQ. The CDR3 region is CASSFQLGYQETQYF. CDR3 sequence (DNA): TGCGCCAGCAGCTTCCAACTCGGGTACCAAGAGACCCAGTACTTC.

This clone was observed a single time. The chain has TRBV19 and TRBJ2-2; 7 nucleotides agree with TRBD1. With 6 bases clipped from V and 1 base from J, the junction kept 5 bases outside the gene matches. This CDR3 spans 15 amino acids. Germline V lookup: CDR1 LNHDA, CDR2 SQIVND (reference sequence). The CDR3 is CASSQRTGNTGELFF. Written as DNA, the CDR3 is TGTGCCAGTAGCCAAAGGACAGGGAACACCGGGGAGCTGTTTTTT. Based on the CDR3 plus reference TRBV19 and TRBJ2-2, the full variable domain is DGGITQSPKYLFRKEGQNVTLSCEQNLNHDAMYWYRQDPGQGLRLIYYSQIVNDFQKGDIAEGYSVSREKKESFPLTVTSAQKNPTAFYLCASSQRTGNTGELFFGEGSRLTVL.